The 32 T cell receptor beta chains given below trace back to one sample, sequenced in a study of blood T cells in healthy people across ages. Then a second PCR, running roughly 7 to 11 cycles, was carried out with a sample-barcoded 5' primer and a J-beta primer mix. Each CDR3 protein gets one entry after TCRdb re-called the 5' RACE reads with MiXCR. The profile shows around 1.5 million distinct CDR3 sequences, about 43% of them singletons. The sequenced material came from blood. These receptors all stem from a young woman in good health.

J is TRBJ1-5 and V is TRBV6-2 or TRBV6-3; D is ambiguous. Per germline, CDR1 MNHEY and CDR2 SVGEGT. The CDR3 is made up of 13 amino acids. The V end lost 7 bases, the J end lost 5 bases, and 12 bases lay between the germline ends. CDR3 in amino acids: CASTRVSYQPQHF. The CDR3 bases are TGTGCCAGCACCCGGGTCTCCTATCAGCCCCAGCATTTT.

This clonotype was detected many times. The chain uses TRBV2 and TRBJ2-1; 9 bases fit TRBD1. Germline V gives CDR1 SNHLY, CDR2 FYNNEI. J gave up 6 bases and V 3 bases, and 12 bases lay outside the gene matches. This CDR3 is 17 amino acids long. The CDR3 DNA sequence: TGTGCCAGCAGTGAGGGGACCGGGACAGGGAGGTTCAATGAGCAGTTCTTC. Translated: CASSEGTGTGRFNEQFF. Complete variable domain (other parts from reference TRBV2 and TRBJ2-1): EPEVTQTPSHQVTQMGQEVILRCVPISNHLYFYWYRQILGQKVEFLVSFYNNEISEKSEIFDDQFSVERPDGSNFTLKIRSTKLEDSAMYFCASSEGTGTGRFNEQFFGPGTRLTVL.

This chain uses TRBV18 with TRBJ2-3, with D uncertain. From germline, CDR1 is KGHSH and CDR2 LQKENI. This CDR3 has 14 residues. V lost 3 bases and J lost 6, with 13 bases in between. CDR3 in amino acids: CASSPMSSHDTQYF. CDR3 DNA: TGTGCCAGCTCACCTATGTCAAGCCACGATACGCAGTATTTT.

A few counts support this clonotype. J is TRBJ2-3 and V is TRBV12-3 or TRBV12-4, with no clear D. CDR3 size: 14 residues. The V end was cut by 6 bases, the J end by 4 bases, with 14 bases between. The CDR3 nucleotides read TGTGCCAGCAGAGGTGTTGGTGTGGCAGATACGCAGTATTTT. Translation gives CASRGVGVADTQYF.

This clonotype turned up a few times. This chain joins TRBV5-1 and TRBJ2-2; D may match TRBD1 or TRBD2 (5 bases each). Trimming removed 3 bases at V and 2 bases at J, with 14 bases between. This CDR3 is 16 amino acids long. The germline CDR1 and CDR2 sequences are SGHRS and YFSETQ. This CDR3 is CASSSGTAPNTGELFF. The CDR3 nucleotides are TGCGCCAGCAGCTCGGGGACGGCGCCTAACACCGGGGAGCTGTTTTTT.

This sequence joins TRBV20-1 and TRBJ1-5, with D perhaps matching TRBD1 (6 bases). V was cut by 5 bases and J by 0 bases, with 14 bases left in between. The CDR3 loop spans 15 amino acids. Looked up from germline, CDR1 is DFQATT and CDR2 is SNEGSKA (reference sequence). CDR3 in amino acids: CSAGSRGYSNQPQHF. CDR3 DNA sequence: TGCAGTGCTGGTAGCAGGGGTTATAGCAATCAGCCCCAGCATTTT.

CDR3 coding DNA: TGTGCCAGCAGCTTGCCAAACAGGGCCCTGGGGACTGAAGCTTTCTTT. This translates into CASSLPNRALGTEAFF. The chain uses TRBV7-8 and TRBJ1-1, with D tentatively TRBD1 (6 bases). V was cut by 3 bases and J by 5 bases, with 19 bases left in between. Looked up from germline, CDR1 is SGHVS and CDR2 is FQNEAQ. The CDR3 is made up of 16 amino acids.

The chain links TRBV10-3 to TRBJ1-4; 8 positions agree with TRBD1. Germline V gene lookup returns CDR1 ENHRY and CDR2 SYGVKD. Germline trimming cut 3 bases from V and 8 bases from J; bases unmatched to any gene: 2. CDR3 length: 13 amino acids. The CDR3 sequence: CAISDRGREKLFF. The CDR3 DNA follows: TGTGCCATCAGTGACAGGGGGCGGGAAAAACTGTTTTTT.

This clonotype appeared a few times. The germline gene is not matched at one end of the junction; a read error may be the cause. This sequence joins TRBV2 and TRBJ2-7; 14 positions match TRBD2. Germline V gene sequence: CDR1 SNHLY, CDR2 FYNNEI. The length of the CDR3 is 19 residues. CDR3 protein: CASSGGRLAGGWSYNEQYF. As DNA, the CDR3 is TGTGCTAGCAGTGGGGGTCGACTAGCGGGAGGGTGGTCCTACAATGAGCAGTACTTC.

The sample holds one count of this clonotype. The CDR3 DNA reads as TGTGCCAGCAGTGGACAGGGGGCGGTCACAGATACGCAGTATTTT. Amino acids: CASSGQGAVTDTQYF. V and J are TRBV6-1 and TRBJ2-3; TRBD1 matches at 10 bases. This CDR3 region has 15 residues. Germline V gives CDR1 MNHNS, CDR2 SASEGT. Germline trimming cut 4 bases from V and 2 bases from J; bases unmatched to any gene: 3.

In its sample, this clonotype was seen a few times. V and J are TRBV4-2 and TRBJ2-7; the match to TRBD2 covers 10 bases. The CDR3 covers 16 residues. The J segment lost 7 bases and the V segment lost 0 bases, leaving 9 bases of the junction unmatched. Germline V gene sequence: CDR1 LGHNA, CDR2 YNFKEQ. The CDR3 region has the DNA TGTGCCAGCAGCCAAGAGCCCGTAGCGGGGGGTCTGGAGCAGTACTTC. Its translation is CASSQEPVAGGLEQYF.

The genes are TRBV25-1 and TRBJ1-6, with 8 bases identical to TRBD1. After removal of 1 base from V and 9 bases from J, the junction contained 11 bases not matched to a gene. This CDR3 spans 17 amino acids. Germline V lookup: CDR1 MGHDK, CDR2 SYGVNS. CDR3 nucleotide sequence: TGTGCCAGCAGTGAATTCTTTCTAGAGGGGACAGGTTCACCCCTCCACTTT. As protein: CASSEFFLEGTGSPLHF. The full variable domain, with the rest looked up from reference TRBV25-1 and TRBJ1-6, is EADIYQTPRYLVIGTGKKITLECSQTMGHDKMYWYQQDPGMELHLIHYSYGVNSTEKGDLSSESTVSRIRTEHFPLTLESARPSHTSQYLCASSEFFLEGTGSPLHFGNGTRLTVT.

A note on this clonotype: This may arise from a read error, as a much more abundant clone is one base away. V and J are TRBV4-1 and TRBJ2-7, with D possibly TRBD1 on 6 matching bases. In germline, CDR1 is MGHRA, CDR2 YSYEKL. V was shortened by 8 bases and J by 1 base, with 12 bases between the two germline ends. The CDR3 loop spans 13 amino acids. The CDR3 reads CASGTGPSYEQYF. DNA of the CDR3: TGCGCCAGCGGTACAGGGCCATCCTACGAGCAGTACTTC.

The rearrangement uses TRBV11-2 and TRBJ2-2, with 11 bases aligning to TRBD2. Germline assignment: CDR1 SGHAT and CDR2 FQNNGV. This CDR3 contains 17 residues. Unmatched junction bases numbered 11, after V lost 5 bases and J lost 6 bases. Here the CDR3 reads CASSRLTSGGVPGELFF. The CDR3 nucleotides read TGTGCCAGCAGCCGTCTCACTAGCGGGGGTGTTCCCGGGGAGCTGTTTTTT. The entire variable domain, with the rest obtained from reference TRBV11-2 and TRBJ2-2, is as follows: EAGVAQSPRYKIIEKRQSVAFWCNPISGHATLYWYQQILGQGPKLLIQFQNNGVVDDSQLPKDRFSAERLKGVDSTLKIQPAKLEDSAVYLCASSRLTSGGVPGELFFGEGSRLTVL.

At least ten counts were recorded for this clonotype. The genes are TRBV12-3 or TRBV12-4 and TRBJ2-7, with TRBD1 identical over 7 bases. The CDR3 spans 15 residues. V shed 6 bases and J 0 bases; nucleotides not matched to a gene: 8. The CDR3 loop reads CASRVTGPTSYEQYF. CDR3 nucleotide sequence: TGTGCCAGCAGGGTGACAGGGCCGACCTCCTACGAGCAGTACTTC.

In this sample, this clonotype turned up a few times. The CDR3, as DNA: TGTGCCATCAGTGAGGTTCGACAACTCCCCTACGAGCAGTACTTC. Amino acid sequence: CAISEVRQLPYEQYF. The rearrangement joins TRBV10-3 to TRBJ2-7, with D unclear. V was clipped by 2 bases and J by 2 bases, with 13 bases between them. The CDR3 runs 15 residues. Germline CDR1 ENHRY, CDR2 SYGVKD.

The chain uses TRBV15 and TRBJ1-1; D unresolved. The CDR3 totals 12 residues. V lost 0 bases and J 10 bases, leaving 9 bases between the germline ends. Germline CDR1 LNHNV, CDR2 YYDKDF (reference sequence). CDR3 residues: CATSRDNGVAFF. CDR3 sequence (DNA): TGTGCCACCAGCAGAGATAACGGGGTAGCTTTCTTT.

With respect to this clonotype: A read error may account for a junction end that differs from germline. The chain has TRBV12-3 or TRBV12-4 and TRBJ2-4; tentatively, D is TRBD2 (6 bases). This CDR3 has 13 amino acids. The DNA for the CDR3 is TGTACCAGCAACGTCTGGGGGGAGGACATTCAGTACTTC. It yields the protein CTSNVWGEDIQYF.

The chain links TRBV2 to TRBJ1-6; tentatively, D is TRBD1 (5 bases). V shed 3 bases and J shed 7 bases, with 13 bases lying between them. This CDR3 has 15 amino acids. Germline lookup yields CDR1 SNHLY and CDR2 FYNNEI. CDR3 sequence (DNA): TGTGCCAGCAGTGACCAGGGACTGCTGAATTCACCCCTCCACTTT. Translation gives CASSDQGLLNSPLHF.

J is TRBJ2-7 and V is TRBV20-1; no firm D call. This CDR3 region has 12 residues. Trimming cost V 6 bases and J 5 bases, with 14 bases left between them. The V gene's germline CDR1 is DFQATT and CDR2 SNEGSKA (reference sequence). CDR3 DNA: TGCAGTGCCAAAAGCGAGAGCAACGAGCAGTACTTC. Translation: CSAKSESNEQYF.

V and J are TRBV6-6 and TRBJ1-2; no reliable D call. V lost 5 bases to trimming and J lost 6 bases, with 7 bases between them. The CDR3 contains 11 residues. Germline CDR1 and CDR2: MNHNY and SVGAGI (reference sequence). For the CDR3, the DNA is TGTGCCAGCAGTCCGTCGAATGGCTACACCTTC. Its protein is CASSPSNGYTF.

This chain uses TRBV4-2 with TRBJ2-7, with 10 bases identical to TRBD1. The CDR3 extends over 15 amino acids. The germline gives CDR1 LGHNA, CDR2 YNFKEQ. Trimming removed 0 bases from V and 6 bases from J; junction bases left unmatched: 5. The DNA of the CDR3 is TGTGCCAGCAGCCAAGAGGACAGGGGGTTGAGCGAGCAGTACTTC. Residues: CASSQEDRGLSEQYF.

The V gene is TRBV10-3, the J gene TRBJ1-5; 11 bases are shared with TRBD1. Germline values: CDR1 ENHRY, CDR2 SYGVKD. The CDR3 consists of 13 residues. The V and J ends lost 8 bases and 7 bases, in that order; junction bases with no gene match: 4. The CDR3 DNA sequence: TGTGCCATCGGGGACAGGGGGGACCAGCCCCAGCATTTT. Its translation is CAIGDRGDQPQHF.

This chain's CDR3 is CASSRARWAVSSYNEQFF. Written as DNA, the CDR3 is TGTGCCAGCAGCCGCGCCAGGTGGGCGGTAAGCTCCTACAATGAGCAGTTCTTC. The V call is TRBV3-1, the J call TRBJ2-1, with D hard to call. The germline V gene has CDR1 LGHDT and CDR2 YNNKEL (reference sequence). Trimming stripped 4 bases from V and 0 bases from J, with 19 bases between. CDR3 size: 18 residues.

The rearrangement uses TRBV6-1 and TRBJ2-6; D remains ambiguous. CDR1 and CDR2 (germline): MNHNS, SASEGT. Trimming stripped 0 bases from V and 0 bases from J, with 6 bases between. The CDR3 length is 16 residues. CDR3 sequence: CASSEAAFSGANVLTF. The DNA for the CDR3 is TGTGCCAGCAGTGAAGCGGCATTCTCTGGGGCCAACGTCCTGACTTTC.

The chain carries TRBV6-5 and TRBJ1-2; possibly TRBD1 for D (5 bases). The CDR3 totals 11 residues. V gave up 6 bases and J gave up 4 bases, with 6 bases separating them. Germline-derived CDR1 and CDR2 are MNHEY and SVGAGI. CDR3 bases: TGTGCCAGCAGAGGGACCTATGGCTACACCTTC. Encoded protein: CASRGTYGYTF.

This chain connects TRBV4-1 to TRBJ1-2, with D maybe TRBD1 (5 bases). Trimming shortened V by 0 bases and J by 4 bases, and 9 bases separated the two germline ends. The length of the CDR3 is 14 residues. Germline V CDR1 and CDR2: MGHRA, YSYEKL. CDR3 DNA: TGCGCCAGCAGCCAAGAGACAGTTCTCTATGGCTACACCTTC. Its translation is CASSQETVLYGYTF.

The rearrangement links TRBV6-6 to TRBJ2-5; 9 nucleotides agree with TRBD1. V lost 3 bases, J lost 11 bases, and 13 bases stayed unmatched. The CDR3 is made up of 15 amino acids. Germline V gene lookup returns CDR1 MNHNY and CDR2 SVGAGI (reference sequence). The CDR3 loop is CASSYAGQGLNEQYF. CDR3 coding DNA: TGTGCCAGCAGTTATGCGGGACAGGGATTAAATGAGCAGTACTTC.

This clonotype was counted only a few times. V usage is TRBV27 and J usage is TRBJ2-7; D gene uncertain. V lost 2 bases, J lost 3 bases, and 11 bases lay in between. Germline CDR1 MNHEY, CDR2 SMNVEV (reference sequence). The CDR3 runs 14 residues. The CDR3 DNA reads TGTGCCAGCAGTTTAACGCCCCTCGACTACGAGCAGTACTTC. Translation: CASSLTPLDYEQYF.

This clonotype was counted a few times. The chain employs TRBV29-1 and TRBJ2-1; D might be TRBD2 (6 bases). The J call may be faulty, since TRBJ2-7 better matches the DNA end. Germline CDR1 is SQVTM and CDR2 is ANQGSEA. CDR3 size: 11 residues. The CDR3 sequence is CSGSEGNEQYF. The CDR3 DNA reads as TGCAGCGGCTCGGAGGGGAATGAGCAGTACTTC.

About this clonotype: This may be a read error, as it is one base from a much larger clone. CDR3 amino acids: CAGSLLAGGKGIQYF. The CDR3 DNA reads as TGTGCCGGCAGCTTACTAGCGGGAGGTAAAGGCATTCAGTACTTC. V is TRBV3-1 and J is TRBJ2-4; 12 bases fit TRBD2. The CDR3 totals 15 residues. Germline values: CDR1 LGHDT, CDR2 YNNKEL (reference sequence).

The V gene is TRBV10-3, the J gene TRBJ2-1; 8 nucleotides agree with TRBD2. J lost 9 bases, V lost 8 bases, and 3 bases had no gene match. The CDR3 is made up of 11 amino acids. CDR1 is ENHRY and CDR2 is SYGVKD in the germline V gene. In DNA, the CDR3 is TGTGCCATCTCGGGGGGGGGTGAGCAGTTCTTC. Translation gives CAISGGGEQFF.